The 27 T cell receptor beta chains below come from one sample, sequenced in a study of cytomegalovirus exposure and HLA in healthy donors. The study ran its PCR with 60 Vbeta and 13 Jbeta primers. TCRdb keeps only in-frame clones here, not all; method: immunoSEQ multiplex PCR. The table records 120,000 to 150,000 clones, 70% to 85% of them present only once. The sequencing input was PBMCs. These receptors all stem from a man between 40 and 49 years old in good health and CMV-seropositive.

This clone was recorded a few times. The gene calls are TRBV5-1 and TRBJ2-1; tentative D call: TRBD2 (5 bases). The CDR3 spans 17 residues. Germline values: CDR1 SGHRS, CDR2 YFSETQ. V was shortened by 3 bases and J by 0 bases, with 16 bases between the two germline ends. In nucleotides, the CDR3 is TGCGCCAGCAGCTCCGCCCCGAAGCGGAGCTCCTACAATGAGCAGTTCTTC. Translating it yields CASSSAPKRSSYNEQFF.

This rearrangement joins TRBV7-3 to TRBJ2-7; TRBD2 agrees at 9 bases. J lost 5 bases, V lost 0 bases, and 8 bases had no gene match. CDR3 size: 16 residues. Germline CDR1 reads SGHTA; CDR2 reads FQGTGA. In DNA form, the CDR3 reads TGTGCCAGCAGCTTAACATCGGCGGGAGGGCCCCACGAGCAGTACTTC. It yields the protein CASSLTSAGGPHEQYF.

The rearrangement links TRBV15 to TRBJ2-6, with a possible D match to TRBD1 (6 bases). Deletions cut 5 bases from V and 4 bases from J, with 15 bases between. Germline CDR1 is LNHNV and CDR2 is YYDKDF (reference sequence). The CDR3 sequence is 16 residues long. The CDR3 region has the DNA TGTGCCACCAGCGTAAACAGGGTAGCCGGGGCCAACGTCCTGACTTTC. Translating it yields CATSVNRVAGANVLTF.

V gene TRBV7-2 combines with J gene TRBJ2-7; no reliable D call. Germline V gene lookup returns CDR1 SGHTA and CDR2 FQGNSA. The CDR3 runs 12 residues. Trimming removed 1 base at V and 2 bases at J, with 3 bases between. CDR3 residues: CASSLEPYEQYF. DNA for the CDR3: TGTGCCAGCAGCTTAGAGCCCTACGAGCAGTACTTC.

V is TRBV6-5 and J is TRBJ2-1; 9 positions agree with TRBD2. The germline CDR1 and CDR2 sequences are MNHEY and SVGAGI. The trim removed 0 bases at V and 9 bases at J, leaving 6 bases unmatched. The CDR3 is 15 amino acids. CDR3 loop: CASSYSWTSASEQFF. In DNA, the CDR3 is TGTGCCAGCAGTTACTCATGGACTAGCGCGAGTGAGCAGTTCTTC.

The chain joins TRBV18 to TRBJ2-1; TRBD2 matches at 12 bases. The CDR3 is 17 residues long. The J segment lost 4 bases and the V segment lost 4 bases, leaving 8 bases of the junction unmatched. Looked up from germline, CDR1 is KGHSH and CDR2 is LQKENI. The CDR3 is CASSLSLAGGEYNEQFF. In DNA, the CDR3 is TGTGCCAGCTCACTCTCACTAGCGGGAGGAGAGTACAATGAGCAGTTCTTC.

For the CDR3, the DNA is TGCGCCAGCAGCCAAGAGTCAGGGCGGTATAGCTACACCTTC. As protein: CASSQESGRYSYTF. V is TRBV4-3 and J is TRBJ1-2, with a weak D call TRBD1 (5 bases). Trimming stripped 0 bases from V and 9 bases from J, with 14 bases between. CDR1 LGHNA and CDR2 YSLEER come from the germline V gene. The CDR3 has 14 residues.

This clone was detected only once. The CDR3 sequence is CASSRTSGTQETQYF. The CDR3 nucleotides read TGTGCCAGTAGTAGGACTAGCGGGACCCAAGAGACCCAGTACTTC. The chain is built from TRBV19 and TRBJ2-5, with 12 nucleotides matching TRBD2. The CDR3 is 15 residues long. Germline CDR1 and CDR2: LNHDA and SQIVND (reference sequence). Trimming cost V 4 bases and J 1 base; bases outside gene matches: 1. Full variable domain (rest looked up from reference TRBV19 and TRBJ2-5): DGGITQSPKYLFRKEGQNVTLSCEQNLNHDAMYWYRQDPGQGLRLIYYSQIVNDFQKGDIAEGYSVSREKKESFPLTVTSAQKNPTAFYLCASSRTSGTQETQYFGPGTRLLVL.

The V and J genes are TRBV7-2 and TRBJ2-3; 7 nucleotides agree with TRBD2. Per germline, CDR1 SGHTA and CDR2 FQGNSA. V trimming: 6 bases; J trimming: 9 bases; junction bases outside the gene matches: 9. The CDR3 is 13 amino acids. CDR3 sequence (DNA): TGTGCCAGCAGTCCCAGCGGGAAATGGACGCAGTATTTT. It translates to CASSPSGKWTQYF.

The chain employs TRBV30 and TRBJ1-1; D is ambiguous. The CDR3 runs 13 residues. V lost 0 bases to trimming and J lost 7 bases, with 12 bases between them. CDR1 is GTSNPN and CDR2 is SVGIG in the germline V gene (reference sequence). CDR3 nucleotides: TGTGCCTGGAGTGTACGGTTCGGAGATGAAGCTTTCTTT. Its translation is CAWSVRFGDEAFF.

The CDR3, as DNA: TGCGCCAGCAGCTGGGATCGTGGGGGGAGCTATGGCTACACCTTC. It translates to CASSWDRGGSYGYTF. The V and J genes are TRBV5-1 and TRBJ1-2, with D possibly matching TRBD1 (5 bases). V lost 3 bases and J lost 4, with 16 bases in between. The CDR3 totals 15 residues. From germline, CDR1 is SGHRS and CDR2 YFSETQ. Combining the CDR3 with reference TRBV5-1 and TRBJ1-2 gives the whole variable domain KAGVTQTPRYLIKTRGQQVTLSCSPISGHRSVSWYQQTPGQGLQFLFEYFSETQRNKGNFPGRFSGRQFSNSRSEMNVSTLELGDSALYLCASSWDRGGSYGYTFGSGTRLTVV.

The gene calls are TRBV28 and TRBJ2-5; a possible D gene is TRBD2 (5 bases). This CDR3 spans 15 amino acids. Germline V gene lookup returns CDR1 MDHEN and CDR2 SYDVKM. Trimming cost V 2 bases and J 3 bases, with 13 bases left between them. CDR3 loop: CASSLSRRRKETQYF. DNA of the CDR3: TGTGCCAGCAGTTTAAGTAGACGGAGGAAAGAGACCCAGTACTTC.

J is TRBJ2-3 and V is TRBV13; D may be TRBD1 (6 bases). The CDR3 loop spans 14 amino acids. The V gene's germline CDR1 is PRHDT and CDR2 FYEKMQ (reference sequence). Deletions cut 5 bases from V and 4 bases from J, with 13 bases between. This chain's CDR3 is CASSLRDIPDTQYF. For the CDR3, the DNA is TGTGCCAGCAGCCTTCGGGACATTCCAGATACGCAGTATTTT.

This chain uses TRBV5-1 with TRBJ1-1; possibly TRBD1 for D (6 bases). V lost 0 bases, J lost 1 base, and 10 bases lay in between. The V gene's germline CDR1 is SGHRS and CDR2 YFSETQ. CDR3 length: 15 residues. The CDR3 sequence is CASSLVAGANTEAFF. The CDR3 nucleotides are TGCGCCAGCAGCTTGGTGGCAGGGGCGAACACTGAAGCTTTCTTT.

V gene TRBV13 combines with J gene TRBJ1-2; 11 bases agree with TRBD1. The CDR3 is made up of 15 amino acids. CDR1 is PRHDT, CDR2 FYEKMQ, per germline (reference sequence). V shed 3 bases and J 6 bases; nucleotides not matched to a gene: 6. CDR3 DNA sequence: TGTGCCAGCAGCTTCGGACAGGGGGCGCAAAATGGCTACACCTTC. Its protein is CASSFGQGAQNGYTF.

The rearrangement links TRBV19 to TRBJ2-7, with unresolved D. Deletions cut 2 bases from V and 6 bases from J, with 20 bases between. Germline-derived CDR1 and CDR2 are LNHDA and SQIVND (reference sequence). There are 16 residues in the CDR3. CDR3 in DNA: TGTGCCAGTAGTATAAGCCCAAATTCCCTCGCCGCCGAGCAGTACTTC. Translation: CASSISPNSLAAEQYF.

The V and J genes are TRBV18 and TRBJ2-3, with 8 bases lining up with TRBD1. Germline CDR1 reads KGHSH; CDR2 reads LQKENI. This CDR3 spans 15 amino acids. The V segment lost 4 bases and the J segment 2 bases; nucleotides outside the gene matches: 5. The CDR3 sequence is CASSQGQGHTDTQYF. CDR3 coding DNA: TGTGCCAGCTCACAAGGACAGGGACACACAGATACGCAGTATTTT. Combining the CDR3 with reference TRBV18 and TRBJ2-3 gives the whole variable domain NAGVMQNPRHLVRRRGQEARLRCSPMKGHSHVYWYRQLPEEGLKFMVYLQKENIIDESGMPKERFSAEFPKEGPSILRIQQVVRGDSAAYFCASSQGQGHTDTQYFGPGTRLTVL.

V gene TRBV6-5 combines with J gene TRBJ2-7; 14 bases are a match to TRBD2. The germline gives CDR1 MNHEY, CDR2 SVGAGI. This CDR3 comprises 13 residues. V dropped 9 bases and J dropped 9; count of bases not matched to a gene: 7. CDR3 sequence reads: CASIGTSGGAQYF. The CDR3, as DNA: TGTGCCAGTATCGGGACTAGCGGGGGAGCGCAGTACTTC.

The chain carries TRBV9 and TRBJ2-7; TRBD1 matches 7 bases. From germline, CDR1 is SGDLS and CDR2 YYNGEE. Trimming cost V 4 bases and J 6 bases; bases outside gene matches: 7. This CDR3 is 13 amino acids long. CDR3 nucleotides: TGTGCCAGCAGCAAAACAGGGGCGCGCGAGCAGTACTTC. Its translation is CASSKTGAREQYF.

The chain is built from TRBV6-5 and TRBJ2-7, with TRBD2 matching over 11 bases. Germline V gene data show CDR1 as MNHEY and CDR2 as SVGAGI. V lost 10 bases and J lost 1; bases outside the gene matches: 9. The CDR3 is 15 amino acids. As DNA, the CDR3 is TGTGCCACGACCTCGACTAGCGGGAAATCCTACGAGCAGTACTTC. Protein product: CATTSTSGKSYEQYF.

This rearrangement joins TRBV27 to TRBJ2-5; TRBD1 might be the D (6 bases). Germline V gene lookup returns CDR1 MNHEY and CDR2 SMNVEV (reference sequence). Trimming pared 2 bases from V and 5 bases from J, leaving 21 bases between. The CDR3 extends over 17 amino acids. The CDR3 spells CASSLPSLRGSEETQYF. The CDR3 DNA reads TGTGCCAGCAGTTTACCTTCCCTGAGGGGGTCGGAGGAGACCCAGTACTTC.

The genes are TRBV18 and TRBJ2-7, with TRBD1 identical over 11 bases. Germline CDR1 KGHSH, CDR2 LQKENI. The V and J ends lost 6 bases and 6 bases, in that order; junction bases with no gene match: 10. This CDR3 has 15 amino acids. CDR3 sequence: CASSSAGTGGTEQYF. CDR3 nucleotides: TGTGCCAGCTCGTCGGCCGGGACAGGGGGGACCGAGCAGTACTTC. Using reference TRBV18 and TRBJ2-7 for the parts outside the CDR3, the full variable domain is NAGVMQNPRHLVRRRGQEARLRCSPMKGHSHVYWYRQLPEEGLKFMVYLQKENIIDESGMPKERFSAEFPKEGPSILRIQQVVRGDSAAYFCASSSAGTGGTEQYFGPGTRLTVT.

The V call is TRBV4-1, the J call TRBJ1-1; no clear D gene. CDR3 length equals 13 residues. V lost 1 base and J 5 bases, leaving 8 bases between the germline ends. Germline lookup yields CDR1 MGHRA and CDR2 YSYEKL. In DNA form, the CDR3 reads TGCGCCAGCAGCCAAGTGAGGGCGACTGAAGCTTTCTTT. Protein product: CASSQVRATEAFF.

The chain employs TRBV7-2 and TRBJ1-5; TRBD1 matches at 7 bases. Germline V gene lookup returns CDR1 SGHTA and CDR2 FQGNSA. This CDR3 is 16 amino acids long. J gave up 3 bases and V 0 bases, and 5 bases lay outside the gene matches. The CDR3 DNA reads as TGTGCCAGCAGCTTAGCGGCAGGGGGTTACAATCAGCCCCAGCATTTT. As protein: CASSLAAGGYNQPQHF.

This clone was observed a handful of times. The chain carries TRBV5-7 and TRBJ2-5; 7 positions match TRBD2. TRBV5-7 is recorded as an ORF, its role being uncertain. This CDR3 has 14 amino acids. Trimming took 0 bases from V and 2 from J; bases not matched to a gene: 1. CDR3 sequence (DNA): TGTGCCAGCAGCTTGGGGGAGGGGCAAGAGACCCAGTACTTC. Translation: CASSLGEGQETQYF.

V gene TRBV30 combines with J gene TRBJ2-3; TRBD1 matches 7 bases. The ends lost 3 bases at V and 1 base at J; junction bases unmatched: 4. The germline gives CDR1 GTSNPN, CDR2 SVGIG (reference sequence). This CDR3 comprises 14 residues. CDR3 sequence reads: CAWRQGVRTDTQYF. Here the CDR3 DNA reads TGTGCCTGGAGGCAGGGGGTTCGCACAGATACGCAGTATTTT.

The chain employs TRBV4-2 and TRBJ1-5, with 12 bases fitting TRBD1. This CDR3 is built from 16 residues. V lost 4 bases to trimming and J lost 3 bases; unmatched junction nucleotides: 4. Germline CDR1 is LGHNA and CDR2 is YNFKEQ. CDR3 nucleotides: TGTGCCAGCAGCCCCGGGACAGGGGGCTACAATCAGCCCCAGCATTTT. Protein product: CASSPGTGGYNQPQHF.